Listed here is a single T cell receptor beta chain. This clone has only one observation. The specificity of this receptor is unknown. Per-base quality was not reported, and no clone a single base away is much larger than it. The trial excluded patients who had a history of autoimmune disease or who were on systemic immunosuppression. Peripheral blood for TCR sequencing was collected from all dose cohorts at baseline, on cycle 4 day 1, and on cycle 7 day 1. Samples came from an open-label, multicenter, first-in-human phase I dose-escalation trial of ivuxolimab. The trial enrolled adults with locally advanced or metastatic head and neck squamous cell, hepatocellular, melanoma or renal cell carcinoma. Before TCR sequencing, CD4+ T cells and CD8+ T cells were sorted from peripheral blood as separate populations. From the germline V gene, CDR1 is SGHAT and CDR2 is FQNNGV. Trimming leaves V shorter by 5 bases and J shorter by 1 base, with the junction holding 11 bases beyond the gene matches. From the cysteine through the phenylalanine, the CDR3 covers 18 amino acids. This entry keeps only the CDR3 DNA: 54 bases, framed from base 1.

This sample is drawn from a study of OX40 agonist ivuxolimab in advanced cancers. As for the study more broadly: Ivuxolimab, which targeted the costimulatory receptor OX40 (CD134), was an agonistic, fully human IgG2 monoclonal antibody. The purpose of peripheral TCRbeta sequencing was to test whether ivuxolimab changed TCR sequence diversity and led to clonal T-cell expansion. Prior anti-PD-1, anti-PD-L1 or anti-CTLA-4 therapy was permitted, and approximately 40% of dose-escalation patients had received checkpoint inhibitors. The dose-escalation cohort was about 86% male with a mean age of approximately 60 years, ranging from 23 to 79. Three dose-escalation patients achieved partial responses, one with hepatocellular carcinoma and two with cutaneous melanoma. The paper covers the monotherapy dose-escalation part of the phase I ivuxolimab trial, which included N of about 50 patients. Intravenous ivuxolimab was administered to patients every 2 weeks at six dose levels: 0.01, 0.1, 0.3, 1.5, 3 and 10 mg/kg. Of the approximately 50 patients in dose escalation, some 19 had hepatocellular carcinoma, some 15 had melanoma, 9 had renal cell carcinoma and 9 had head and neck cancer.

The investigation overall reported the following: At doses of 0.1 to 3.0 mg/kg, clonal expansion of both CD4+ and CD8+ blood T cells was observed from baseline to week 6. Which antigens the clonally expanded peripheral T cells were specific for was not determined. Low levels of normalized T-cell clonal expansion were also shown by some nonresponding patients. Partial responders in the 0.1-3.0 mg/kg groups had among the lowest normalized peripheral clonal expansion, especially among CD8+ T cells. On average, CD8+ T cells showed more expanded clones than CD4+ T cells after ivuxolimab.

Genomic DNA was extracted from sorted cells for sequencing of the TCRbeta CDR3 region. The immunoSEQ Assay was used to sequence the TCRbeta CDR3 regions. TCRdb carries this immuneACCESS record with in-frame sequences only. Its versions omit some clonotypes, under half of them owing to an unresolved V gene in the studies checked, with the rest unexplained. Present in this sample are about 81,000 clones, under 95% of which were seen just once. The ten largest make up roughly an eighth of the sample. Source: CD4+ or CD8+ T cells sorted from blood, taken in a trial of the OX40 agonist ivuxolimab. The rearrangement combines TRBV11-2 with TRBJ2-3, with 11 middle bases fitting TRBD2. The TCR comes from an adult with an advanced solid tumor such as melanoma, head and neck, liver or kidney cancer. The CDR3 sequence is CASSQRVLAGDRTDTQYF. The sequenced DNA is TGTGCCAGCAGCCAGAGAGTACTAGCGGGGGACCGCACAGATACGCAGTATTTT. The CDR3 plus the reference TRBV11-2 and TRBJ2-3 genes for the other parts give the full variable domain: EAGVAQSPRYKIIEKRQSVAFWCNPISGHATLYWYQQILGQGPKLLIQFQNNGVVDDSQLPKDRFSAERLKGVDSTLKIQPAKLEDSAVYLCASSQRVLAGDRTDTQYFGPGTRLTVL.